This entry lists 9 T cell receptor beta chains sequenced from one sample in a study of shared clonotypes between healthy human individuals. CD45RO-negative, CCR7-positively selected cells formed the naive CD8 fraction, excluding terminally differentiated effector memory CD45RA+ cells. Clones were sequenced by immunoSEQ multiplex PCR, and TCRdb holds only the in-frame ones, with some missing. The repertoire holds 450,000 to 700,000 clones, with over 95% as singletons. The material sequenced was naive CD8+ T cells sorted from blood. The receptors here all came from a woman aged 25 to 39 in good health.

The chain joins TRBV28 to TRBJ2-3, with TRBD2 identical over 9 bases. Germline V lookup: CDR1 MDHEN, CDR2 SYDVKM. V lost 2 bases and J lost 2; bases outside the gene matches: 5. The CDR3 runs 16 residues. The CDR3: CASSLATSGSTDTQYF. For the CDR3, the DNA is TGTGCCAGCAGTTTAGCGACTAGCGGATCCACAGATACGCAGTATTTT.

With regard to this clone: A junction end diverges from the germline sequence, so it may reflect a read error. This rearrangement joins TRBV28 to TRBJ1-1, with 8 bases that match TRBD1. Germline V gene lookup returns CDR1 MDHEN and CDR2 SYDVKM. CDR3 length: 12 amino acids. In DNA, the CDR3 is TGTGCCAGCAGTTCCTTGGGGACAGGCCTTTACTTT. Translation: CASSSLGTGLYF.

The chain has TRBV5-4 and TRBJ1-1; 9 bases fit TRBD1. After removal of 3 bases from V and 4 bases from J, the junction contained 4 bases not matched to a gene. In germline, CDR1 is SGHNT, CDR2 YYREEE (reference sequence). The CDR3 runs 14 residues. The CDR3: CASSWGDRATEAFF. The CDR3 coding sequence is TGTGCCAGCAGCTGGGGGGACAGGGCCACTGAAGCTTTCTTT.

V and J are TRBV27 and TRBJ2-1; D gene uncertain. Germline assignment: CDR1 MNHEY and CDR2 SMNVEV (reference sequence). The length of the CDR3 is 14 residues. The germline V and J ends were trimmed by 2 bases and 7 bases, with 12 bases remaining between them. CDR3 sequence: CASSLMAPPNEQFF. DNA for the CDR3: TGTGCCAGCAGTTTAATGGCGCCACCGAATGAGCAGTTCTTC.

The CDR3 nucleotides read TGTGCCAGCAGCTTAGAGAGGAACACCGGGGAGCTGTTTTTT. Protein sequence: CASSLERNTGELFF. This chain uses TRBV13 with TRBJ2-2; D uncertain. The CDR3 length is 14 residues. The germline V and J ends were trimmed by 1 base and 1 base, with 4 bases remaining between them. Germline V gene lookup returns CDR1 PRHDT and CDR2 FYEKMQ (reference sequence).

This chain joins TRBV4-1 and TRBJ2-1, with D unresolved. Germline V CDR1 and CDR2: MGHRA, YSYEKL. The CDR3 is 15 residues long. Trimming left V 0 bases short and J 7 bases short, with 13 bases between. CDR3 coding DNA: TGCGCCAGCAGCCAAGATTGGAAGGGCGCGAATGAGCAGTTCTTC. Translation gives CASSQDWKGANEQFF.

This clone was seen a single time. J is TRBJ2-1 and V is TRBV27; D perhaps matches TRBD2 (6 bases). The CDR3 is 14 residues long. Trimming took 1 base from V and 6 from J, leaving 10 bases between them. Germline V gene sequence: CDR1 MNHEY, CDR2 SMNVEV (reference sequence). As DNA, the CDR3 is TGTGCCAGCAGTTTATGGAGGGGCCCCAATGAGCAGTTCTTC. Translating gives CASSLWRGPNEQFF.

This clone has only one observation. This chain connects TRBV4-1 to TRBJ1-2, with no clear D. Trimming took off 4 bases at V and 8 bases at J, with 20 bases between the two ends. Germline V gene lookup returns CDR1 MGHRA and CDR2 YSYEKL. The CDR3 totals 15 residues. CDR3 coding DNA: TGCGCCAGCAGCCGACGGCTTCAGCGGGAGGGAGGCTACACCTTC. It encodes CASSRRLQREGGYTF.

V gene TRBV2 combines with J gene TRBJ2-1; D not resolved. The CDR3 has 13 amino acids. The ends were cut back, 3 bases at V and 8 bases at J, with 11 bases in the middle. Germline V gene data show CDR1 as SNHLY and CDR2 as FYNNEI. The chain's CDR3 is CASSDKGIYEQFF. DNA for the CDR3: TGTGCCAGCAGTGACAAGGGAATCTATGAGCAGTTCTTC.